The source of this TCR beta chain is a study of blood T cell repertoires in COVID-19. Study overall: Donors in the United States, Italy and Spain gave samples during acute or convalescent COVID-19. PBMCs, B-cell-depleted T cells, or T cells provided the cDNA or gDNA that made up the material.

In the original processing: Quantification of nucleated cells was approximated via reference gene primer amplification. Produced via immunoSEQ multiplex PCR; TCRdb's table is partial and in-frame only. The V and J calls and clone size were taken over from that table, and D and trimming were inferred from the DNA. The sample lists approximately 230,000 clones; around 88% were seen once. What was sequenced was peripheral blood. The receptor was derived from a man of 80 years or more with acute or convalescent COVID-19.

Here the CDR3 DNA reads TGTGCCAGCAGCTATATTCCACAGGTCTATGGCTACACCTTC. It specifies CASSYIPQVYGYTF. The genes are TRBV7-2 and TRBJ1-2; perhaps TRBD1 as D (5 bases). V gave up 4 bases and J gave up 4 bases, with 13 bases separating them. The CDR3 totals 14 residues. Germline assignment: CDR1 SGHTA and CDR2 FQGNSA.